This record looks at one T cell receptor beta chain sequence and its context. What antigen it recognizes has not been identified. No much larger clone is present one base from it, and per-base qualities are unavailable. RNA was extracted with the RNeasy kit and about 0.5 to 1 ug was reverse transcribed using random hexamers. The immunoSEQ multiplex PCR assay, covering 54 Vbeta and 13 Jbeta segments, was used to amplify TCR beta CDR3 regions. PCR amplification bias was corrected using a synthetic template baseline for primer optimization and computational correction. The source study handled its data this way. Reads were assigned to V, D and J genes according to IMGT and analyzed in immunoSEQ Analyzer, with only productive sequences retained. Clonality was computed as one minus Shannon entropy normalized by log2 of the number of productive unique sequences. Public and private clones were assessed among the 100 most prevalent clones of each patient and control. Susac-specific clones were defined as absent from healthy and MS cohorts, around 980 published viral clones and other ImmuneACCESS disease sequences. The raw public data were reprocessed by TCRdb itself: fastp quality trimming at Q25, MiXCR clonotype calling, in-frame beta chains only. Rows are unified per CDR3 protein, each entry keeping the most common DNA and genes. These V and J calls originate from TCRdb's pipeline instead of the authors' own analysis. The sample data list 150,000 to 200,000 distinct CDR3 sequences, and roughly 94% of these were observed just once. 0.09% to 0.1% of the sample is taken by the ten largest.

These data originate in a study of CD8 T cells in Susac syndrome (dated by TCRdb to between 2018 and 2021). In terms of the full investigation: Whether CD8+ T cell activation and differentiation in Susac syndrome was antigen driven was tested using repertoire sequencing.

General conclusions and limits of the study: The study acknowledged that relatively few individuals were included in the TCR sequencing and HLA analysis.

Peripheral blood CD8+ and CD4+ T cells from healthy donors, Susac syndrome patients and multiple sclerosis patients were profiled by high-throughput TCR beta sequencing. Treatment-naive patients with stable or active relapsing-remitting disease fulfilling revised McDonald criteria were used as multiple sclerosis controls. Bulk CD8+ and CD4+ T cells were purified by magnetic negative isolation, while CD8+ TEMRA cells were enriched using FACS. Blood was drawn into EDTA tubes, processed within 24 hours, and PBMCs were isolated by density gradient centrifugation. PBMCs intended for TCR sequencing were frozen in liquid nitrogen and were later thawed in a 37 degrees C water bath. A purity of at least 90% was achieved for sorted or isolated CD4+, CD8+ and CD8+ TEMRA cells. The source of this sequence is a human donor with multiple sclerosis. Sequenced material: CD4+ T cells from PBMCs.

The CDR3 in this case is CASSPAYHSSYNEQFF. The DNA sequence reads TGTGCCAGCAGCCCAGCCTACCACAGCTCCTACAATGAGCAGTTCTTC. The rearrangement combines TRBV3-1 with TRBJ2-1, with no confidently assigned D gene. CDR1 is given as LGHDT and CDR2 as YNNKEL, both from the germline V gene (reference sequence). V is cut by 4 bases and J by 0 bases, and the space between the germline ends is 13 bases. CDR3 length: 16 amino acids, cysteine to phenylalanine. Just CDR3 DNA is preserved here, 48 bases in frame from base 1.